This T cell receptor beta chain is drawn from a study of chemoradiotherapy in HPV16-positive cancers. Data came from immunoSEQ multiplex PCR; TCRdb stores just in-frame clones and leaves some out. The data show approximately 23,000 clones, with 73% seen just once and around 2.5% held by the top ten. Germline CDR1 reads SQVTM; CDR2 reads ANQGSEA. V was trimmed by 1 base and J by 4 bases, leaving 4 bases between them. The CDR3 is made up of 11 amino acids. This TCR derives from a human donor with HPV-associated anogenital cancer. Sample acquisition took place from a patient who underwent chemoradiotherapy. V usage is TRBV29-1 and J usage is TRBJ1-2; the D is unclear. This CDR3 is CSVEGGYGYTF. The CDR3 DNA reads TGCAGCGTTGAAGGAGGCTATGGCTACACCTTC.